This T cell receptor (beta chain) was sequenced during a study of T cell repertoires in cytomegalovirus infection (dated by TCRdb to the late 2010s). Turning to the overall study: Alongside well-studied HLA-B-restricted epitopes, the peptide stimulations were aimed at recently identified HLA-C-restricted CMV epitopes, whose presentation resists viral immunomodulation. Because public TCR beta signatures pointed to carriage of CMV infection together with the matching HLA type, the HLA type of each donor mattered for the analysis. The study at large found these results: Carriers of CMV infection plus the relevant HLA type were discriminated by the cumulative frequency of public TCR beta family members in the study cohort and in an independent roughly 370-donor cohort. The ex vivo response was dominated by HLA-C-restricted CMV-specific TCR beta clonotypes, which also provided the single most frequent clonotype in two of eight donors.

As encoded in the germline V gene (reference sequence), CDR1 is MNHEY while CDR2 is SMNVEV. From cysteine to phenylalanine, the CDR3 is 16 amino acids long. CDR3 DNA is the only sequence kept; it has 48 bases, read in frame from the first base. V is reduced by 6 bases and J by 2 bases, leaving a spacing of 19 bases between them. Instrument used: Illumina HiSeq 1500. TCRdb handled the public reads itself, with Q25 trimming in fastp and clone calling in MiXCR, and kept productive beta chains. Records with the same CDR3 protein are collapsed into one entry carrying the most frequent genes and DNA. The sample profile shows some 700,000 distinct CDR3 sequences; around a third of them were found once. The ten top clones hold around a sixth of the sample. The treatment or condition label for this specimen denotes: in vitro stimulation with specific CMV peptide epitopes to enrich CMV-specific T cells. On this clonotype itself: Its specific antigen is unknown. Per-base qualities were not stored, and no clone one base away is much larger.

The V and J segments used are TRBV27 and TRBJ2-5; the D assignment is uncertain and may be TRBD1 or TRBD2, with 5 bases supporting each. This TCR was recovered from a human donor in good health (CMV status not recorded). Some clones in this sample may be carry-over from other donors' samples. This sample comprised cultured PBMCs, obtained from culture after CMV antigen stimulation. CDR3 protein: CASRRFPGRPQETQYF. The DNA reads TGTGCCAGCAGACGATTCCCGGGACGGCCGCAAGAGACCCAGTACTTC.